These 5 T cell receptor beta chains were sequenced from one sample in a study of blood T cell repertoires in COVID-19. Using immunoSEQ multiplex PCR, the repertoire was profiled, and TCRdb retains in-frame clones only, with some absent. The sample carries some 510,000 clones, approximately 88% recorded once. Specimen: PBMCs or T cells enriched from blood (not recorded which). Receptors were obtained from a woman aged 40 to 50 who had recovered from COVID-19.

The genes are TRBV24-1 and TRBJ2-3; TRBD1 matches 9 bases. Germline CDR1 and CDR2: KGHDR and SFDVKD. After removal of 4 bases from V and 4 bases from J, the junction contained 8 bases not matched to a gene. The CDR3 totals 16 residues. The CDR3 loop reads CATSERTGAGADTQYF. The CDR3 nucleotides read TGTGCCACCAGTGAAAGGACAGGGGCCGGGGCAGATACGCAGTATTTT.

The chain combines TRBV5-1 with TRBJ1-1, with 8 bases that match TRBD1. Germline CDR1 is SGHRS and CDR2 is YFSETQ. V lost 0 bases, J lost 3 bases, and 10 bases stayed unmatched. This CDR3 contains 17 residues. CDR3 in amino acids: CASSLDESGGAYTEAFF. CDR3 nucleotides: TGCGCCAGCAGCTTGGATGAATCAGGGGGCGCGTACACTGAAGCTTTCTTT.

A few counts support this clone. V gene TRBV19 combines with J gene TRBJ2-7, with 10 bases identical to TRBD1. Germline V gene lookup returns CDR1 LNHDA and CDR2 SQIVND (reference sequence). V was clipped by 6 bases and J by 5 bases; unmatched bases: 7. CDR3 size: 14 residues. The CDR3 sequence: CASRRTGTGDEQYF. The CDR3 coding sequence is TGTGCCAGTAGGCGGACCGGGACAGGGGACGAGCAGTACTTC.

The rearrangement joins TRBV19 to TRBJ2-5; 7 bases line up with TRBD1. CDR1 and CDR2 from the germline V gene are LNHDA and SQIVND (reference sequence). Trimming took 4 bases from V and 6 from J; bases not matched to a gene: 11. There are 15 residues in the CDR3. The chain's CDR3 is CASSKERTGEKTQYF. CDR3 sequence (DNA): TGTGCCAGTAGTAAGGAGCGGACAGGCGAAAAGACCCAGTACTTC.

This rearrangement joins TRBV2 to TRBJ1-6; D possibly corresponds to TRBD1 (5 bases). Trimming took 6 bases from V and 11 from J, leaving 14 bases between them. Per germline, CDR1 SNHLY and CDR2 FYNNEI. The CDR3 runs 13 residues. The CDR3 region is CASRTAPETPLHF. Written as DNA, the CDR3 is TGTGCCAGCAGGACAGCCCCCGAGACACCCCTCCACTTT. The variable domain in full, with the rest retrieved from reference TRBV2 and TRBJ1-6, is EPEVTQTPSHQVTQMGQEVILRCVPISNHLYFYWYRQILGQKVEFLVSFYNNEISEKSEIFDDQFSVERPDGSNFTLKIRSTKLEDSAMYFCASRTAPETPLHFGNGTRLTVT.